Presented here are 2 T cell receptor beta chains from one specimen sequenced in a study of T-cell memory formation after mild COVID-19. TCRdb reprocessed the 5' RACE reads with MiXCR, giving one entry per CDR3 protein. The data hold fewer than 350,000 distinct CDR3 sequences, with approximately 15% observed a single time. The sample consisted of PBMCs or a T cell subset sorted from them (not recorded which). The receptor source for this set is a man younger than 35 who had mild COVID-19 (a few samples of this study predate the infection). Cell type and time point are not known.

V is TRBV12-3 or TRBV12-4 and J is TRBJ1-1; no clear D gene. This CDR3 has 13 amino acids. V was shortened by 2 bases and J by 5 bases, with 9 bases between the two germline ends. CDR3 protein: CASSLFGSTEAFF. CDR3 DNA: TGTGCCAGCAGTTTATTTGGGAGTACTGAAGCTTTCTTT.

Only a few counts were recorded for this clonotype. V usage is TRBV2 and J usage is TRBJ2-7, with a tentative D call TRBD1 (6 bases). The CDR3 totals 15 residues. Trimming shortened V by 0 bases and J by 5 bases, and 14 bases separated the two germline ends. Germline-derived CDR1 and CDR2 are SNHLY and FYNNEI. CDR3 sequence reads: CASSEAWARGHEQYF. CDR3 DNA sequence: TGTGCCAGCAGTGAAGCGTGGGCCAGGGGCCACGAGCAGTACTTC.